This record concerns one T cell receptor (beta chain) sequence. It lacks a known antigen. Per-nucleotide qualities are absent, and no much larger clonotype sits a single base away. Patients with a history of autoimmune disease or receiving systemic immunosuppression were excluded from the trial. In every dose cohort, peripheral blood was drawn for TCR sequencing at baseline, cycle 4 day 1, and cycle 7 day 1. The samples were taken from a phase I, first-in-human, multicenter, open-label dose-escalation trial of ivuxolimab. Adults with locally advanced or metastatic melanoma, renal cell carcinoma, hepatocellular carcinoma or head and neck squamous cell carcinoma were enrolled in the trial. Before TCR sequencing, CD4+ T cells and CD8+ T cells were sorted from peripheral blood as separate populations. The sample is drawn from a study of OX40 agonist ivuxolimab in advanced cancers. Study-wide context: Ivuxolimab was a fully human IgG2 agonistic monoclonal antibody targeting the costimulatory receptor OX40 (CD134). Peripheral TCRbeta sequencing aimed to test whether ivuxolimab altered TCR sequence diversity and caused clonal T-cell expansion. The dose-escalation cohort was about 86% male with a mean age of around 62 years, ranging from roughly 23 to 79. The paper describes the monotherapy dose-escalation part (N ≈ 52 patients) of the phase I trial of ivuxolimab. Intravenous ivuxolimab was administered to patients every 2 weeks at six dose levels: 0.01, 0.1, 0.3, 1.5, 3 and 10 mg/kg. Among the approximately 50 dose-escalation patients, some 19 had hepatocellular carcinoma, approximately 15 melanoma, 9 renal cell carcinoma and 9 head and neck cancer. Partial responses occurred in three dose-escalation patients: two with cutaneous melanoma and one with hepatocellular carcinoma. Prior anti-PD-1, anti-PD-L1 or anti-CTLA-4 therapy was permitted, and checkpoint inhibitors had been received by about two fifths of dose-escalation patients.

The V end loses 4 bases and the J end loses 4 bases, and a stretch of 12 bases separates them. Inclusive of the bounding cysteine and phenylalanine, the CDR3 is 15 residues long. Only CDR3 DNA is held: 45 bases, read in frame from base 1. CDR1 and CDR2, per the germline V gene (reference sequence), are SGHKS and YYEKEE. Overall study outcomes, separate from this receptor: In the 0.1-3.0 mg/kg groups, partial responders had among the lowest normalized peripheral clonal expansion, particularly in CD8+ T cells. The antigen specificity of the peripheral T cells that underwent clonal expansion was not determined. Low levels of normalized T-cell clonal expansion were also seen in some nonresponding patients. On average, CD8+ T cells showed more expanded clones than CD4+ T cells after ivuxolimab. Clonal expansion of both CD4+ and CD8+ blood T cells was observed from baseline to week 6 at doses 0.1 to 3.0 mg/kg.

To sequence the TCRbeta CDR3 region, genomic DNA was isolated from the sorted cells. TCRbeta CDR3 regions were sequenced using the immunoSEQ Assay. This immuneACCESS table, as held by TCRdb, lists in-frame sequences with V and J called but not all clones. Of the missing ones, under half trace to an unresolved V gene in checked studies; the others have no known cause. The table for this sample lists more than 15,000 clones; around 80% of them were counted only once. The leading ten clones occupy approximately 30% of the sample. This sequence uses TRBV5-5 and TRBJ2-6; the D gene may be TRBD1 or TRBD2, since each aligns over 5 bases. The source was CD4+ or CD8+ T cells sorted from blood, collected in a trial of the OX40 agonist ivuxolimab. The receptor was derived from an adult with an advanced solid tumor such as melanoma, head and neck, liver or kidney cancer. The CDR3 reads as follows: CASSQGEPGANVLTF. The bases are TGTGCCAGCAGCCAGGGAGAGCCCGGGGCCAACGTCCTGACTTTC.